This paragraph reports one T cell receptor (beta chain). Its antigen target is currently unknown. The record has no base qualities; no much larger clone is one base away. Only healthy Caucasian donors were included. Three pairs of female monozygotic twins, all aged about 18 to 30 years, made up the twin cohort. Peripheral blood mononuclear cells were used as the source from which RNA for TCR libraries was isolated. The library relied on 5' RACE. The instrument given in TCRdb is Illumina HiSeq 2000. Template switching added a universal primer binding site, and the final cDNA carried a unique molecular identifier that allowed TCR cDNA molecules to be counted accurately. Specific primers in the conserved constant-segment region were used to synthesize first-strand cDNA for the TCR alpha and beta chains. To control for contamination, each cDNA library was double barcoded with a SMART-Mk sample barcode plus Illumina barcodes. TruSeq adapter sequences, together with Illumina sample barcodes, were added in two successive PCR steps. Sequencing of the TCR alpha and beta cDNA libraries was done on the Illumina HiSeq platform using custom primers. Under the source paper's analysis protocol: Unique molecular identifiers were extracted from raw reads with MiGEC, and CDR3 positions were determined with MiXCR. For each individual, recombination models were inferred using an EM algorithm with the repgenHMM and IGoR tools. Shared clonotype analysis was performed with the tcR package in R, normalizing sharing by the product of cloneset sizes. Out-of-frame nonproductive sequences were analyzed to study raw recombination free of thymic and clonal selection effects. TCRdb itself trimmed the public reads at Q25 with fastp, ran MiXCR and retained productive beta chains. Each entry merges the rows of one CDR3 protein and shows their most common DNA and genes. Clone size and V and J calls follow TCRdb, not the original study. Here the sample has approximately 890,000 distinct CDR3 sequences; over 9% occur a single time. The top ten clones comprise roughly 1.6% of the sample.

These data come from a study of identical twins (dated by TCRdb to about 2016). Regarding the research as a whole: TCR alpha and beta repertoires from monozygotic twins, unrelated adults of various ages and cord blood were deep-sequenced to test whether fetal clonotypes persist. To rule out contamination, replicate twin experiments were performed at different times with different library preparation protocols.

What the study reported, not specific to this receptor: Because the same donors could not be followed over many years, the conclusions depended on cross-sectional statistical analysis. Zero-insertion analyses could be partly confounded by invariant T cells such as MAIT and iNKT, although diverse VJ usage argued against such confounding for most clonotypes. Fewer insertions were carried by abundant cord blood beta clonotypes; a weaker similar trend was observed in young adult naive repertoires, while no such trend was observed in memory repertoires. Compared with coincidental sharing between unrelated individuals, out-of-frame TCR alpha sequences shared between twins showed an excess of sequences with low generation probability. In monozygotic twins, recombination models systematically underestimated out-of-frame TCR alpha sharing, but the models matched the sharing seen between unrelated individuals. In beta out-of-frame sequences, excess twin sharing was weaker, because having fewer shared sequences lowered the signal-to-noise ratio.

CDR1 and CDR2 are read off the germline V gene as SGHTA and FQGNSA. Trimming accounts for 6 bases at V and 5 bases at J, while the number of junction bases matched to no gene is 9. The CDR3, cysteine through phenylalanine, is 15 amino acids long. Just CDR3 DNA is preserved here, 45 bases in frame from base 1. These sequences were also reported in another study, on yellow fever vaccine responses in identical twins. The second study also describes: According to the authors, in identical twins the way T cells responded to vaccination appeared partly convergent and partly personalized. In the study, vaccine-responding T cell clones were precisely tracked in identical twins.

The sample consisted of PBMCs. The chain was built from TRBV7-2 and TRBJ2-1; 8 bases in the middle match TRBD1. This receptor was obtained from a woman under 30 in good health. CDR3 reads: CASRVPGQANNEQFF. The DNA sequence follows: TGTGCCAGCAGAGTACCGGGACAGGCAAACAATGAGCAGTTCTTC.